The T cell receptor (beta chain) under discussion was sequenced for a study of vaccination and CD4 T cells after COVID-19. Study-level background: Convalescents were six males and four females, two of them Hispanic. Whole-study findings and limits: The median number of SARS-CoV-2-reactive clonotypes increased from about 20 to 38, a change that did not reach significance.

Indicated treatment: approximately 9-day PBMC culture with coronavirus spike peptide pools or control peptides (ViraFEST assay). Those CD4+ T cells from the unexposed donor predate the COVID-19 pandemic (2011-2018). The ViraFEST method relied on peptide pools to expand antigen-specific T cells, followed by TCR sequencing. Germline values: CDR1 LGHNA, CDR2 YNFKEQ. This CDR3 has 15 amino acids. V lost 0 bases, J lost 6 bases, and 3 bases stayed unmatched. Sequencing of the DNA from cultured CD4+ T cells was carried out with the Oncomine TCR Beta short-read assay. It was from cultured CD4+ T cells that genomic DNA was extracted. TCRdb re-analysed the PCR reads in MiXCR, keeping a single row per CDR3 protein. The sample yields roughly 11,000 distinct CDR3 sequences, 30% to 45% seen once. As to this clonotype: Its target is not known.

This TCR was recovered from a human donor in good health. This chain connects TRBV4-2 to TRBJ2-1, with TRBD2 matching 9 bases. The sample comprised CD4+ T cells from blood, cultured in vitro. The CDR3 here is CASSQDPAGGNEQFF. In nucleotides, the CDR3 is TGTGCCAGCAGCCAAGATCCAGCGGGAGGCAATGAGCAGTTCTTC.